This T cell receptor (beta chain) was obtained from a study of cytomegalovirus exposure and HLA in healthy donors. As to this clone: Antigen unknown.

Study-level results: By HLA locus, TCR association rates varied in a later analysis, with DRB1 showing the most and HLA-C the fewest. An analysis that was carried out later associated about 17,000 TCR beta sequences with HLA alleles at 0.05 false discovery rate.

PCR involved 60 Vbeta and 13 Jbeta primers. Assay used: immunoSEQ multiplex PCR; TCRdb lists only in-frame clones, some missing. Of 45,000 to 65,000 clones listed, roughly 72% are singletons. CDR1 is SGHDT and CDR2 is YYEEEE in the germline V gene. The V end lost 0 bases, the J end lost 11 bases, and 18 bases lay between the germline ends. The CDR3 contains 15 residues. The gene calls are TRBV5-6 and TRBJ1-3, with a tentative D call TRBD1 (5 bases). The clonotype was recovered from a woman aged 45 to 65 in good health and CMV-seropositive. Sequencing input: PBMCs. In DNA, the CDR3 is TGTGCCAGCAGCTTGGCCCACAGGTCCCAAGGGTCCATATATTTT. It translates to CASSLAHRSQGSIYF.